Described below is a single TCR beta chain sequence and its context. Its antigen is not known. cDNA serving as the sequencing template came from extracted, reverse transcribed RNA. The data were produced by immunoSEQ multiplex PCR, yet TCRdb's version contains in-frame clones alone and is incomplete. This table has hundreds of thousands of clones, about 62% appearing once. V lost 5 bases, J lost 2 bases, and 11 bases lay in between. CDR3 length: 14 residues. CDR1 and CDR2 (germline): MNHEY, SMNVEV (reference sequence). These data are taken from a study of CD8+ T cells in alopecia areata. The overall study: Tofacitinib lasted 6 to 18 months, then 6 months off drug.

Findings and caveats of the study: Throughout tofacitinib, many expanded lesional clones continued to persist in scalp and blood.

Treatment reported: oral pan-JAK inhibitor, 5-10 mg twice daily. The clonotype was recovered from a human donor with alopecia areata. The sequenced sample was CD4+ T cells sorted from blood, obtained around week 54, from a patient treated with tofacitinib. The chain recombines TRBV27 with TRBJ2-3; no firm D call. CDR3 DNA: TGTGCCAGCAGTGCCTCAACGATCACAGATACGCAGTATTTT. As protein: CASSASTITDTQYF.